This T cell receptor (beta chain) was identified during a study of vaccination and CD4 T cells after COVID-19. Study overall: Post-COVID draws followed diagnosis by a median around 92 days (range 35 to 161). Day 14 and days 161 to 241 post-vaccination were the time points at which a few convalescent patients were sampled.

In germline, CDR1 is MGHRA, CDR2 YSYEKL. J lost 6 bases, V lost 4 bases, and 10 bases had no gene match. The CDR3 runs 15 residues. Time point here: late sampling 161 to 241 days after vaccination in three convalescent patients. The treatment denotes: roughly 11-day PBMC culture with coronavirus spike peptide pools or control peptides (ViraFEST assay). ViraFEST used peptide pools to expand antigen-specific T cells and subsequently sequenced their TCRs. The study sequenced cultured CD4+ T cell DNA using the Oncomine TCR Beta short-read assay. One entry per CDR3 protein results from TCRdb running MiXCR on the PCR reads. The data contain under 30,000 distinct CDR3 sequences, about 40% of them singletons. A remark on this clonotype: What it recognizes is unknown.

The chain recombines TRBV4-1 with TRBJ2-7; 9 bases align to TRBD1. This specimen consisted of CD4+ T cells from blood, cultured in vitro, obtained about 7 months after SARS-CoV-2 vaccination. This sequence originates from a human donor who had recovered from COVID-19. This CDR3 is CASSLGDRVFREQYF. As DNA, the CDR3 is TGCGCCAGCAGCCTCGGGGACAGGGTATTCCGCGAGCAGTACTTC.